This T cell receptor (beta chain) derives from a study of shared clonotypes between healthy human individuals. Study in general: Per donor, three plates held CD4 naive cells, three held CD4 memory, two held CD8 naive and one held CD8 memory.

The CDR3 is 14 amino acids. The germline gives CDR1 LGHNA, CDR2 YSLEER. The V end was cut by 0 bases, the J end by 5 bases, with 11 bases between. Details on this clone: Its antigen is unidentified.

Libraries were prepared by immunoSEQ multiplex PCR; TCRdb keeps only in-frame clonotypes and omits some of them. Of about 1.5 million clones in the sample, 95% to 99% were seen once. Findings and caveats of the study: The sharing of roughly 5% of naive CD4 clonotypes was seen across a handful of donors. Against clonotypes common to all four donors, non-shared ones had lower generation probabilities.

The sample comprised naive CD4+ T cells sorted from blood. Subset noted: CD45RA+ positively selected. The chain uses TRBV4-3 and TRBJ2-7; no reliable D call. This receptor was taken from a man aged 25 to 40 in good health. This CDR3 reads CASSQDNTPNEQYF. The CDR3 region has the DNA TGCGCCAGCAGCCAAGATAACACGCCTAACGAGCAGTACTTC.